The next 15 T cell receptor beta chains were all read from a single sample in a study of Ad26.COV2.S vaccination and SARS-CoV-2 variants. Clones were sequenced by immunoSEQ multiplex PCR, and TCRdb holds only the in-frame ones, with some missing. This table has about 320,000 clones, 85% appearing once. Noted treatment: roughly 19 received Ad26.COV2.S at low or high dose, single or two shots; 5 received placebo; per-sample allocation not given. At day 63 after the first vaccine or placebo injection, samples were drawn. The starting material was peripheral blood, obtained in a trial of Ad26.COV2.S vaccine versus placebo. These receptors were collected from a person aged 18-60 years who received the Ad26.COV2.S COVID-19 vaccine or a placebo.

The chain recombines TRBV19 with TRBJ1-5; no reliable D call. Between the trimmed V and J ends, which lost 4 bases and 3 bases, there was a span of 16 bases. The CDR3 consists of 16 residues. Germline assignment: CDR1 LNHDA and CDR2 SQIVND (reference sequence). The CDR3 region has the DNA TGTGCCAGTAGTAGGTTGGGCCTCCGGGACAATCAGCCCCAGCATTTT. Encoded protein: CASSRLGLRDNQPQHF.

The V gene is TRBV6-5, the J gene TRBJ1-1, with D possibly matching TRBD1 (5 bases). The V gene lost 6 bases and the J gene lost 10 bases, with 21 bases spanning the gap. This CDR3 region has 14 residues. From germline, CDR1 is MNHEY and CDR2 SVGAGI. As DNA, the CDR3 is TGTGCCAGCAGGCCCGGGACGGACCCTCGAGGAGCTTTCTTT. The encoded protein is CASRPGTDPRGAFF.

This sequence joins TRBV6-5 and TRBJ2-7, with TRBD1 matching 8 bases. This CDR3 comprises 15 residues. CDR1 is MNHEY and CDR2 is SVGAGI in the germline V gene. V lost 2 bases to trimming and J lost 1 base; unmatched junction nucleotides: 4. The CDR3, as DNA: TGTGCCAGCAGTTACCAGGGGGCAGCGTCCTACGAGCAGTACTTC. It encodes CASSYQGAASYEQYF.

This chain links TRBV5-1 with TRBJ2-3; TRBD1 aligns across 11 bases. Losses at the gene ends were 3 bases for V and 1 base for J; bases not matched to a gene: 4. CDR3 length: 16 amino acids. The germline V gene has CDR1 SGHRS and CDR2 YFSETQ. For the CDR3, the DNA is TGCGCCAGCAGCTCGTGGACAGGGGGCGGCACAGATACGCAGTATTTT. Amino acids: CASSSWTGGGTDTQYF.

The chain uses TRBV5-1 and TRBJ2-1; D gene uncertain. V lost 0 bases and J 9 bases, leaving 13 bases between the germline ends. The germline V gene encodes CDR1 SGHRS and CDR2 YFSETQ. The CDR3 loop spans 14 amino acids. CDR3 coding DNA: TGCGCCAGCAGCTTGGTCGGGCGTTCCCCTGAGCAGTTCTTC. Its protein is CASSLVGRSPEQFF.

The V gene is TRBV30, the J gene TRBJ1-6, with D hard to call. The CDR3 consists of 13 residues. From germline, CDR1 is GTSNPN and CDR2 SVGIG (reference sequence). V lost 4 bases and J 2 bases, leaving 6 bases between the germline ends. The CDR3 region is CAWISTYNSPLHF. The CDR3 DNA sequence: TGTGCCTGGATTTCGACCTATAATTCACCCCTCCACTTT. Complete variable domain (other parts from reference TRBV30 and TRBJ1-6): SQTIHQWPATLVQPVGSPLSLECTVEGTSNPNLYWYRQAAGRGLQLLFYSVGIGQISSEVPQNLSASRPQDRQFILSSKKLLLSDSGFYLCAWISTYNSPLHFGNGTRLTVT.

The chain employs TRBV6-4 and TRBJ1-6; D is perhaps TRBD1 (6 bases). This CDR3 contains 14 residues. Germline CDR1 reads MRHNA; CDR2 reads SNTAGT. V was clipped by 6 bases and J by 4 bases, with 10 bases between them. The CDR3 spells CASSAGEYNSPLHF. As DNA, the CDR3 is TGTGCCAGCAGCGCAGGGGAGTATAATTCACCCCTCCACTTT.

CDR3 sequence reads: CASSSGASYEQYF. DNA for the CDR3: TGCGCCAGCAGCTCGGGGGCCTCCTACGAGCAGTACTTC. The rearrangement links TRBV5-1 to TRBJ2-7; D may correspond to TRBD1 or TRBD2 (6 bases each). Germline CDR1 and CDR2: SGHRS and YFSETQ. The CDR3 length is 13 residues. The V end was cut by 3 bases, the J end by 0 bases, with 7 bases between.

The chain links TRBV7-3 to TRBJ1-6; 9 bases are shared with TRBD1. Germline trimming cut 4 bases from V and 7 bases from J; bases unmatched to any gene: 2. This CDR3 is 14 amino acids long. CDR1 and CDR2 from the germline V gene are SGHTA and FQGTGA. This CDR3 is CASSSGQGNSPLHF. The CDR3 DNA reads TGTGCCAGCAGCTCGGGACAGGGAAATTCACCCCTCCACTTT.

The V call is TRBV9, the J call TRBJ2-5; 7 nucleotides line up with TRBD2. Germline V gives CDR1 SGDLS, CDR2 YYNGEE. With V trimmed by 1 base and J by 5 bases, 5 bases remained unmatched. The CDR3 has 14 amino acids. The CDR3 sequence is CASSVRGRGETQYF. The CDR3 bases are TGTGCCAGCAGCGTACGAGGGCGGGGGGAGACCCAGTACTTC.

CDR3 DNA: TGTGCCAGCAGCCAAGGAGACACCGGGGAGCTGTTTTTT. Encoded protein: CASSQGDTGELFF. This chain connects TRBV3-1 (or the pseudogene TRBV3-2) to TRBJ2-2, with no clear D. Trimming left V 1 base short and J 3 bases short, with 3 bases between. Germline V gene sequence: CDR1 LGHDT, CDR2 YNNKEL (reference sequence). CDR3 size: 13 residues.

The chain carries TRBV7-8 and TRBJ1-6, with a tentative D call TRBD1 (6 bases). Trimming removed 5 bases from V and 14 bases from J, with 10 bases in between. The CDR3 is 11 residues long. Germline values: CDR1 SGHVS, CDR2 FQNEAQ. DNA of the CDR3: TGTGCCAGCAGCCCAGGGGATACCCTCCACTTT. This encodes CASSPGDTLHF.

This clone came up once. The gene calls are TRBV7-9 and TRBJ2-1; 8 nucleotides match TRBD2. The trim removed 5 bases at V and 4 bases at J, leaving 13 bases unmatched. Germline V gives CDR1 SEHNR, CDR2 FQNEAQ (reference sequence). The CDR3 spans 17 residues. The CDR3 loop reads CASSPPPGLAGYNEQFF. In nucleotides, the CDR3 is TGTGCCAGCAGCCCCCCCCCAGGGCTAGCGGGTTACAATGAGCAGTTCTTC.

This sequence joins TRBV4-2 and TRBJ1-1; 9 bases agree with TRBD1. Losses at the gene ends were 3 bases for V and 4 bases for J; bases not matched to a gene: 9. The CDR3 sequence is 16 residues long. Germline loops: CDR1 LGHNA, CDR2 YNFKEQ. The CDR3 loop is CASSQPGQGNGTEAFF. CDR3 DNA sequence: TGTGCCAGCAGCCAGCCGGGACAGGGTAATGGCACTGAAGCTTTCTTT.

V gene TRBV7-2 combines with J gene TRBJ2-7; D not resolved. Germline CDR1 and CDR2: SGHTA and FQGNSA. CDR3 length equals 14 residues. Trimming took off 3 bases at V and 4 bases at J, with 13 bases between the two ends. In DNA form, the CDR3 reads TGTGCCAGCAGCTTGACGACGGATTCTTACGAGCAGTACTTC. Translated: CASSLTTDSYEQYF.